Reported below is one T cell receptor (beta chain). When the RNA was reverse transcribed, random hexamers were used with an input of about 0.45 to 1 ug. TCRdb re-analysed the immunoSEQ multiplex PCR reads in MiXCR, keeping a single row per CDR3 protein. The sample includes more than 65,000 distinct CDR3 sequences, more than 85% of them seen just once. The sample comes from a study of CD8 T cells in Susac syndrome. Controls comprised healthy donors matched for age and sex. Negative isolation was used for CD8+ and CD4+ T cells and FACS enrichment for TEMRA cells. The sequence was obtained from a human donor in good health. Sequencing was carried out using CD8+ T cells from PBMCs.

DNA for the CDR3: TGCAGCGTTGAAGTCGCGGGGCTTAATGAAAAACTGTTTTTT. It is translated as CSVEVAGLNEKLFF. This chain links TRBV29-1 with TRBJ1-4; D perhaps matches TRBD1 (5 bases). Per the germline V gene, CDR1 is SQVTM and CDR2 is ANQGSEA. This CDR3 has 14 residues. Trimming took 1 base from V and 4 from J, leaving 10 bases between them.